The 9 T cell receptor beta chains below all came from one sample that was sequenced in a study of T cells in Graves' hyperthyroidism and ophthalmopathy. It was RNA transcripts that yielded the amplified TCR beta CDR3 regions. HTBI primers were employed in a first-round RT-PCR of the TCR CDR3. Using its own MiXCR run on the multiplex PCR reads, TCRdb lists one record per CDR3 protein. Among fewer than 350,000 distinct CDR3 sequences, roughly an eighth were seen once, and the ten largest hold roughly 7.7%. What was sequenced was blood. The source is a woman aged 40 to 49 with Graves' hyperthyroidism.

The genes are TRBV6-1 and TRBJ2-1, with 7 bases that match TRBD2. CDR1 is MNHNS, CDR2 SASEGT, per germline. The V and J ends lost 6 bases and 4 bases, in that order; junction bases with no gene match: 9. The CDR3 consists of 15 residues. The CDR3 sequence: CASSWGGIRYNEQFF. Here the CDR3 DNA reads TGTGCCAGCAGCTGGGGGGGGATACGGTACAATGAGCAGTTCTTC.

This clonotype appeared many times. V and J are TRBV3-1 and TRBJ2-3; 9 positions match TRBD2. This CDR3 contains 19 residues. The V segment lost 0 bases and the J segment 2 bases; nucleotides outside the gene matches: 12. CDR1 is LGHDT, CDR2 YNNKEL, per germline (reference sequence). The CDR3 nucleotides read TGTGCCAGCAGCCAAGAGAGACTAGCGGAGCGTGGGCACACAGATACGCAGTATTTT. Translating gives CASSQERLAERGHTDTQYF.

V is TRBV18 and J is TRBJ2-2; maybe TRBD2 (5 bases). Germline CDR1 and CDR2: KGHSH and LQKENI. The V gene lost 3 bases and the J gene lost 0 bases, with 11 bases spanning the gap. CDR3 size: 16 residues. This CDR3 reads CASSPRAEANTGELFF. As DNA, the CDR3 is TGTGCCAGCTCACCGCGAGCGGAAGCGAACACCGGGGAGCTGTTTTTT.

CDR3 DNA: TGTGCCAGCTCACCACCCCGTGGACAGGGGATCCATGAGCAGTTCTTC. This codes for CASSPPRGQGIHEQFF. The V gene is TRBV18, the J gene TRBJ2-1, with TRBD1 matching over 9 bases. Trimming cost V 0 bases and J 8 bases; bases outside gene matches: 8. The CDR3 covers 16 residues. Germline V gene sequence: CDR1 KGHSH, CDR2 LQKENI.

The rearrangement uses TRBV5-6 and TRBJ2-6; D perhaps matches TRBD1 (5 bases). Germline CDR1 reads SGHDT; CDR2 reads YYEEEE. Trimming took 4 bases from V and 0 from J, leaving 11 bases between them. This CDR3 comprises 16 residues. CDR3 in amino acids: CASSRDSYSGANVLTF. The DNA of the CDR3 is TGTGCCAGCAGCCGTGACAGTTACTCTGGGGCCAACGTCCTGACTTTC.

This clonotype was seen many times. CDR3 in amino acids: CASSLLAGVAGETQYF. For the CDR3, the DNA is TGTGCCAGCAGTTTACTAGCGGGAGTTGCGGGAGAGACCCAGTACTTC. The rearrangement links TRBV28 to TRBJ2-5; TRBD2 agrees at 10 bases. Unmatched junction bases numbered 7, after V lost 2 bases and J lost 4 bases. The CDR3 length is 16 residues. CDR1 MDHEN and CDR2 SYDVKM come from the germline V gene.

This clonotype was counted at least ten times. The chain carries TRBV13 and TRBJ2-3, with 7 bases that match TRBD1. V shed 5 bases, J shed 5 bases, and the junction held 10 bases outside the gene matches. Germline loops: CDR1 PRHDT, CDR2 FYEKMQ (reference sequence). The CDR3 spans 15 residues. CDR3 region: CASSPRQGIGDTQYF. CDR3 nucleotide sequence: TGTGCCAGCAGCCCAAGACAGGGAATCGGAGATACGCAGTATTTT.

Comment on this clonotype: Being one base from a much bigger clone, this may be a read error. The V gene is TRBV12-3 or TRBV12-4, the J gene TRBJ2-7; D not resolved. This CDR3 contains 13 residues. V lost 4 bases and J lost 1, with 8 bases in between. The DNA of the CDR3 is TGTGCCAGCAGTTACGGGTGGTCCTACGAGCAGTACTTC. Amino acids: CASSYGWSYEQYF.

This clonotype was seen ten or more times. The rearrangement links TRBV7-6 to TRBJ2-3; TRBD1 aligns across 9 bases. The CDR3 has 14 residues. CDR1 is SGHVS and CDR2 is FNYEAQ in the germline V gene. Unmatched junction bases numbered 9, after V lost 5 bases and J lost 9 bases. CDR3 DNA: TGTGCCAGCAGCCGCCGGACAGGGGTGGACACGCAGTATTTT. Amino acid sequence: CASSRRTGVDTQYF.